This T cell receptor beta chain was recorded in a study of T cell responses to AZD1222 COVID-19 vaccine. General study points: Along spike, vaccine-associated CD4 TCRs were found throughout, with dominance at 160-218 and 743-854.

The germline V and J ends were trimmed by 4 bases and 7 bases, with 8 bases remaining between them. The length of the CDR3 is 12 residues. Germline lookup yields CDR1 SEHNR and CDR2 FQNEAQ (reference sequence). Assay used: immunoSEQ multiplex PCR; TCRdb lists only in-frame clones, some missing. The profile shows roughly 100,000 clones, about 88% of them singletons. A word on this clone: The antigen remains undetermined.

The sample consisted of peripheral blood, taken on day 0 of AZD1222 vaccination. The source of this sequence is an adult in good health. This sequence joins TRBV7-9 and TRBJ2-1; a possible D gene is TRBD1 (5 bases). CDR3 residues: CASSSTANEQFF. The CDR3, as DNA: TGTGCCAGCAGCTCGACAGCTAATGAGCAGTTCTTC.